This T cell receptor beta chain was sequenced in a study of CD8 T cells in Susac syndrome. Sequencing targeted TCR beta in blood CD8+ and CD4+ T cells. The CD8+ and CD4+ T cells were negatively isolated, with the TEMRA cells enriched by FACS. CDR1 is SGHTA, CDR2 FQGNSA, per germline. V dropped 3 bases and J dropped 7 bases, with 15 bases sitting between them. The CDR3 sequence is 14 residues long. Random hexamers primed reverse transcription of about 0.5 to 1 ug RNA. With immunoSEQ multiplex PCR, TCR beta CDR3 was amplified across 54 Vbeta and 13 Jbeta. From the immunoSEQ multiplex PCR reads, TCRdb called clonotypes with MiXCR, one entry per CDR3 protein. Of over 95,000 distinct CDR3 sequences in the sample, 85% to 95% were seen once.

The V and J genes are TRBV7-2 and TRBJ2-5; D might be TRBD2 (6 bases). The receptor comes from a human donor in good health. Sequenced: CD4+ T cells from PBMCs. The CDR3 loop is CASSFSAAGRTQYF. As DNA, the CDR3 is TGTGCCAGCAGCTTTTCGGCTGCGGGGAGGACCCAGTACTTC.